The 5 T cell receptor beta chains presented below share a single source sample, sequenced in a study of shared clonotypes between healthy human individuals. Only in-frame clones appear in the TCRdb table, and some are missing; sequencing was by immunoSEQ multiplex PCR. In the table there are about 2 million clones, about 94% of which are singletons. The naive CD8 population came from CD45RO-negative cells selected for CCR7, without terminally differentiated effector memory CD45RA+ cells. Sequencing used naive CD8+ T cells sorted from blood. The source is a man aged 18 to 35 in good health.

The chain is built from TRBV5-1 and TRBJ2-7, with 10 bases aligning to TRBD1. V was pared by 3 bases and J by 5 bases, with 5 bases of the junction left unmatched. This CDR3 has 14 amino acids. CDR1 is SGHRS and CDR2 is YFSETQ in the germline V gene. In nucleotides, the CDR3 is TGCGCCAGCAGCTGGGACAGGGGTGACGACGAGCAGTACTTC. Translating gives CASSWDRGDDEQYF. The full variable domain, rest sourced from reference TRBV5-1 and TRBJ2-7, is KAGVTQTPRYLIKTRGQQVTLSCSPISGHRSVSWYQQTPGQGLQFLFEYFSETQRNKGNFPGRFSGRQFSNSRSEMNVSTLELGDSALYLCASSWDRGDDEQYFGPGTRLTVT.

The CDR3 DNA reads as TGTGCCAGCAGCTTACCCGGGGGTACCTATGGCTACACCTTC. Translation gives CASSLPGGTYGYTF. The chain joins TRBV5-4 to TRBJ1-2; D might be TRBD1 (5 bases). V was shortened by 2 bases and J by 4 bases, with 12 bases between the two germline ends. CDR1 SGHNT and CDR2 YYREEE come from the germline V gene (reference sequence). This CDR3 has 14 amino acids. Drawing the rest from reference TRBV5-4 and TRBJ1-2, the complete variable domain is ETGVTQSPTHLIKTRGQQVTLRCSSQSGHNTVSWYQQALGQGPQFIFQYYREEENGRGNFPPRFSGLQFPNYSSELNVNALELDDSALYLCASSLPGGTYGYTFGSGTRLTVV.

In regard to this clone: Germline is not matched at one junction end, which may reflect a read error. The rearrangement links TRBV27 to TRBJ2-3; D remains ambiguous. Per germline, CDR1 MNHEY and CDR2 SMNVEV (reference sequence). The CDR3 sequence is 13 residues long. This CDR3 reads CASSSSSTYTQYF. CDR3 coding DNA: TGTGCCAGCAGTTCCTCTTCCACATATACGCAGTATTTT.

The CDR3 reads CASSYDSGSSPLHF. CDR3 coding DNA: TGTGCCAGCAGTTATGACAGTGGCAGTTCACCCCTCCACTTT. The rearrangement joins TRBV27 to TRBJ1-6; possibly TRBD1 for D (5 bases). Germline V gene lookup returns CDR1 MNHEY and CDR2 SMNVEV (reference sequence). The CDR3 contains 14 residues. V was shortened by 4 bases and J by 9 bases, with 13 bases between the two germline ends.

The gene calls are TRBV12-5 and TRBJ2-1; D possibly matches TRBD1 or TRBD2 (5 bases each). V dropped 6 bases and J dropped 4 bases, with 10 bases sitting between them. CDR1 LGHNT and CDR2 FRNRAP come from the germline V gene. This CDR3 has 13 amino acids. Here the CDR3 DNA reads TGTGCTAGTGGCCTGGGGGTATACAATGAGCAGTTCTTC. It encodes CASGLGVYNEQFF.